Listed below are T cell receptor beta chains from one sample, sequenced in a study of control samples from healthy donors and cancer patients. The method was immunoSEQ multiplex PCR; TCRdb's version includes in-frame clones alone and lacks a portion of them. Of some 110,000 clones listed, 85% to 90% are singletons. The specimen sequenced was blood. The receptors were gathered from a woman aged 65 to 85 in good health. Both conserved end residues are trimmed from each CDR3.

cdr3_aa | cdr3_length | j_call | v_call
ASSPQGAGTDTQY | 13 | TRBJ2-3 | TRBV7-6
ASSISGGLGEQY | 12 | TRBJ2-7 | TRBV7-8
ASSRRMFTDTQY | 12 | TRBJ2-3 | TRBV6-2/TRBV6-3
ASSPLLASEPQH | 12 | TRBJ1-5 | TRBV6-5
ASSVTTGGDRYT | 12 | TRBJ1-2 | TRBV2
ASSLSAGETQY | 11 | TRBJ2-5 | TRBV7-2
ASMGRGRYEQF | 11 | TRBJ2-1 | TRBV6-5
ASRGDRGNSPLH | 12 | TRBJ1-6 | TRBV10-1
ASTGLRAGNSPLH | 13 | TRBJ1-6 | TRBV10-2
ASSLGATAGNTIY | 13 | TRBJ1-3 | TRBV11-3
ASSYGLAGYNEQF | 13 | TRBJ2-1 | TRBV6-5
AISEPRQGRGNQPQH | 15 | TRBJ1-5 | TRBV10-3
ASGRETNTEAF | 11 | TRBJ1-1 | TRBV19
ASSLGVKAHIQY | 12 | TRBJ2-4 | TRBV7-9
ASSFTGVGTEAF | 12 | TRBJ1-1 | TRBV5-4
ASSQVQGRVLETQY | 14 | TRBJ2-5 | TRBV3-1/TRBV3-2
ASPGTDQMNTEAF | 13 | TRBJ1-1 | TRBV2
ASSPSGGTNSPLH | 13 | TRBJ1-6 | TRBV18
ASSLGSSATDTQY | 13 | TRBJ2-3 | TRBV11-3
ASSLSRNSREQY | 12 | TRBJ2-7 | TRBV27
ASSESSSGGSYNEQF | 15 | TRBJ2-1 | TRBV10-1
ASSRGLAGGRANEQF | 15 | TRBJ2-1 | TRBV6-2/TRBV6-3
ASSEGGGPQPQH | 12 | TRBJ1-5 | TRBV6-1
ASSEGLGTVNSPLH | 14 | TRBJ1-6 | TRBV6-1
ASRREGPWF | 9 | TRBJ2-1 | TRBV5-1
ASSPPSGGVYNEQF | 14 | TRBJ2-1 | TRBV18
ASSLYGGNTDTQY | 13 | TRBJ2-3 | TRBV7-6
ASSNRGQPQH | 10 | TRBJ1-5 | TRBV12-3/TRBV12-4
ASSQGGGTDTQY | 12 | TRBJ2-3 | TRBV4-1
ASSQGHLSGNTIY | 13 | TRBJ1-3 | TRBV3-1/TRBV3-2
ASRPPGSNSPLH | 12 | TRBJ1-6 | TRBV28
ASSLDSYGYT | 10 | TRBJ1-2 | TRBV11-2
ASSMGRVSNQPQH | 13 | TRBJ1-5 | TRBV19
ASSPTAGRRTEAF | 13 | TRBJ1-1 | TRBV4-1
ASSLRGTGLGTEAF | 14 | TRBJ1-1 | TRBV7-3
ASSTKQGSGANVLT | 14 | TRBJ2-6 | TRBV19
SVGPRGAAVETQY | 13 | TRBJ2-5 | TRBV29-1
ASSLMAGDQETQY | 13 | TRBJ2-5 | TRBV27
ASSPFGQGPYSYEQY | 15 | TRBJ2-7 | TRBV18
ASSRGSYEQY | 10 | TRBJ2-7 | TRBV12-3/TRBV12-4
ASSREGPRYNEQF | 13 | TRBJ2-1 | TRBV6-6
ASSQEGRGTGWEKGNQPQH | 19 | TRBJ1-5 | TRBV4-1
ASSRTSGGTGELF | 13 | TRBJ2-2 | TRBV5-4
ASSAGMHSNQPQH | 13 | TRBJ1-5 | TRBV4-1
ASSLLGGVGLNEQF | 14 | TRBJ2-1 | TRBV27
ASSFGQGARGYT | 12 | TRBJ1-2 | TRBV27
ASSLPRTGVASGANVLT | 17 | TRBJ2-6 | TRBV5-4
ASSGQEFPEQY | 11 | TRBJ2-7 | TRBV7-9
ASSRPSETQY | 10 | TRBJ2-5 | TRBV7-9
ASSEDKGFNYGYT | 13 | TRBJ1-2 | TRBV6-2/TRBV6-3
ATSLRGFSSEKLF | 13 | TRBJ1-4 | TRBV15
ASSLWRNGAKNTEAF | 15 | TRBJ1-1 | TRBV5-4
ATSRDGGVNTEAF | 13 | TRBJ1-1 | TRBV15
ASSLGAGTGELF | 12 | TRBJ2-2 | TRBV5-1
ASSSTYEQY | 9 | TRBJ2-7 | TRBV5-1
ASRGQGAWGNTIY | 13 | TRBJ1-3 | TRBV19
ASSLGPLSYEQY | 12 | TRBJ2-7 | TRBV5-6
ASSRTDGDSPLH | 12 | TRBJ1-6 | TRBV18
ASSFSVVASNQPQH | 14 | TRBJ1-5 | TRBV6-6